This T cell receptor beta chain came from a study of beta chain features in type 1 diabetes. The authors reverse transcribed all of the isolated RNA, so sequencing captured expressed TCRB transcripts. Clones were sequenced by immunoSEQ multiplex PCR, and TCRdb holds only the in-frame ones, with some missing. Of some 330,000 clones detected, roughly 11% appear once; the ten largest clones hold 0.015%. The V gene end was trimmed by 4 bases and the J gene end by 4 bases; junction bases not matched to a gene: 5. The CDR3 has 16 amino acids. CDR1 is SGHNT, CDR2 YYREEE, per germline (reference sequence). The specimen was naive CD4+ T cells from blood. The J gene is TRBJ2-1, the V gene TRBV5-4, with 13 bases that match TRBD2. This receptor was identified in a woman aged 25 to 45 in good health. CDR3 in amino acids: CASSKGTSGDYNEQFF. The CDR3 nucleotides read TGTGCCAGCAGCAAGGGGACTAGCGGGGATTACAATGAGCAGTTCTTC.